The T cell receptor beta chain described here comes from a study of T cells after posttransplantation cyclophosphamide. Study-level findings and limits: Recipient CMV seropositivity and CMV reactivation strongly tracked TRB clonality.

The CDR3 spans 14 residues. Per germline, CDR1 SGHTA and CDR2 FQGNSA. The J segment lost 6 bases and the V segment lost 3 bases, leaving 2 bases of the junction unmatched. The method was immunoSEQ multiplex PCR; TCRdb's version includes in-frame clones alone and lacks a portion of them. Altogether approximately 2,800 clones are present, around 67% being singletons, with the ten largest covering approximately 22%. The sample holds one count of this clone. Its target is unknown. The chain employs TRBV7-2 and TRBJ1-6; TRBD1 aligns across 7 bases. This receptor was identified in a young man with a blood cancer, CMV-positive, and with a related stem cell donor. The sequenced material came from PBMCs. CDR3 residues: CASSFGTVNSPLHF. CDR3 nucleotide sequence: TGTGCCAGCAGCTTCGGGACAGTTAATTCACCCCTCCACTTT.